These 20 T cell receptor beta chains came from one sample sequenced in a study of shared T cell receptors in the human thymus. TCRdb's table, derived via immunoSEQ multiplex PCR, lists solely in-frame clones and lacks some. The repertoire has hundreds of thousands of clones, around 87% of them found once; the top ten carry 0.0094%. This sample was also put to use in a study of human thymus T cells.

The sample taken for sequencing was thymocytes. These receptors all stem from a boy under two years old with a congenital heart defect.

The chain uses TRBV5-1 and TRBJ2-1; D unresolved. Germline CDR1 SGHRS, CDR2 YFSETQ. The CDR3 is made up of 13 amino acids. V gave up 7 bases and J gave up 4 bases, with 12 bases separating them. CDR3 sequence (DNA): TGCGCCAGCGGCGGAGTCCTTTACAATGAGCAGTTCTTC. Its protein is CASGGVLYNEQFF.

J is TRBJ2-7 and V is TRBV7-2, with TRBD1 identical over 9 bases. Losses at the gene ends were 4 bases for V and 3 bases for J; bases not matched to a gene: 4. There are 14 residues in the CDR3. Germline assignment: CDR1 SGHTA and CDR2 FQGNSA. CDR3: CASSSRDRVYEQYF. The CDR3 bases are TGTGCCAGCAGCTCCCGGGACAGGGTCTACGAGCAGTACTTC.

The CDR3 sequence is CASSYQRGGKETQYF. The CDR3 nucleotides are TGTGCCAGCAGTTACCAGCGGGGGGGGAAAGAGACCCAGTACTTC. This rearrangement joins TRBV6-5 to TRBJ2-5; 10 bases agree with TRBD2. The CDR3 extends over 15 amino acids. The V segment lost 2 bases and the J segment 3 bases; nucleotides outside the gene matches: 3. Per germline, CDR1 MNHEY and CDR2 SVGAGI.

The genes are TRBV5-5 and TRBJ1-6; no reliable D call. Germline V gives CDR1 SGHKS, CDR2 YYEKEE (reference sequence). V lost 2 bases to trimming and J lost 0 bases, with 9 bases between them. This CDR3 is built from 16 residues. CDR3 sequence (DNA): TGTGCCAGCAGCTTATCCTCGAGCTCCTATAATTCACCCCTCCACTTT. It is translated as CASSLSSSSYNSPLHF. Full variable domain (rest looked up from reference TRBV5-5 and TRBJ1-6): DAGVTQSPTHLIKTRGQQVTLRCSPISGHKSVSWYQQVLGQGPQFIFQYYEKEERGRGNFPDRFSARQFPNYSSELNVNALLLGDSALYLCASSLSSSSYNSPLHFGNGTRLTVT.

The rearrangement links TRBV9 to TRBJ2-4, with D tentatively TRBD1 (5 bases). With 3 bases removed from V and 0 bases from J, the gap between germline ends came to 13 bases. The CDR3 contains 16 residues. Germline V gives CDR1 SGDLS, CDR2 YYNGEE. The DNA of the CDR3 is TGTGCCAGCAGCGCCGGACATCAGATAGCCAAAAACATTCAGTACTTC. It translates to CASSAGHQIAKNIQYF.

The V and J genes are TRBV5-8 and TRBJ2-7; no definite D call. V gave up 5 bases and J gave up 2 bases, with 11 bases separating them. The CDR3 totals 13 residues. The germline gives CDR1 SGHTS, CDR2 YDEGEE. CDR3 in amino acids: CASRDSIAYEQYF. The CDR3 coding sequence is TGTGCCAGCAGAGACTCAATCGCCTACGAGCAGTACTTC.

The rearrangement joins TRBV6-5 to TRBJ2-7; possibly TRBD1 for D (7 bases). CDR3 length: 13 residues. CDR1 is MNHEY, CDR2 SVGAGI, per germline. V lost 4 bases and J 5 bases, leaving 12 bases between the germline ends. The CDR3 DNA is TGTGCCAGCAGTTCGCGGGACAGCCACGAGCAGTACTTC. Its protein is CASSSRDSHEQYF.

The chain links TRBV13 to TRBJ2-5, with TRBD2 matching over 10 bases. The CDR3 covers 20 residues. With V trimmed by 5 bases and J by 5 bases, 23 bases remained unmatched. The germline CDR1 and CDR2 sequences are PRHDT and FYEKMQ (reference sequence). CDR3 sequence (DNA): TGTGCCAGCAGCATACATCGCTATAGGCTAGCGGGAGTGATCGGTGAGACCCAGTACTTC. It yields the protein CASSIHRYRLAGVIGETQYF.

This CDR3 is CASSILRPAGGYEQYF. As DNA, the CDR3 is TGTGCCAGTAGTATTCTGCGACCGGCAGGGGGATACGAGCAGTACTTC. This chain connects TRBV19 to TRBJ2-7, with TRBD1 matching 7 bases. V was pared by 3 bases and J by 4 bases, with 12 bases of the junction left unmatched. The germline V gene encodes CDR1 LNHDA and CDR2 SQIVND (reference sequence). The CDR3 covers 16 residues. Full variable domain (missing parts from reference TRBV19 and TRBJ2-7): DGGITQSPKYLFRKEGQNVTLSCEQNLNHDAMYWYRQDPGQGLRLIYYSQIVNDFQKGDIAEGYSVSREKKESFPLTVTSAQKNPTAFYLCASSILRPAGGYEQYFGPGTRLTVT.

The chain recombines TRBV7-6 with TRBJ2-3; the match to TRBD1 covers 10 bases. The CDR3 length is 20 residues. J gave up 1 base and V 5 bases, and 18 bases lay outside the gene matches. Germline V gene lookup returns CDR1 SGHVS and CDR2 FNYEAQ. The CDR3 region is CASSARENESGTGGTDTQYF. In DNA, the CDR3 is TGTGCCAGCAGCGCACGGGAGAATGAGTCCGGGACAGGGGGCACAGATACGCAGTATTTT.

The chain couples TRBV4-3 to TRBJ1-5; D not certain. Germline CDR1 and CDR2: LGHNA and YSLEER. V was pared by 2 bases and J by 0 bases, with 23 bases between. This CDR3 contains 20 residues. The CDR3 loop is CASSQTLGPSVLYSNQPQHF. The CDR3, as DNA: TGCGCCAGCAGCCAAACCCTAGGCCCGTCAGTTCTCTATAGCAATCAGCCCCAGCATTTT.

The chain links TRBV6-6 to TRBJ2-1; maybe TRBD1 (5 bases). Germline V gene sequence: CDR1 MNHNY, CDR2 SVGAGI (reference sequence). V was cut by 4 bases and J by 8 bases, with 15 bases left in between. The CDR3 covers 14 residues. CDR3 nucleotides: TGTGCCAGCAGTTGGACAACCGCGGTGGATGAGCAGTTCTTC. It yields the protein CASSWTTAVDEQFF.

The V and J genes are TRBV28 and TRBJ2-7, with TRBD1 matching 8 bases. After removal of 5 bases from V and 2 bases from J, the junction contained 11 bases not matched to a gene. The germline gives CDR1 MDHEN, CDR2 SYDVKM. This CDR3 is built from 16 residues. The CDR3 nucleotides are TGTGCCAGCAGTCAAAACCGCCGGACAGGGACCTACGAGCAGTACTTC. This gives the protein CASSQNRRTGTYEQYF.

The CDR3 DNA reads TGTGCCAGCAGCGTAGGGGGGCAAGCGCAGTATTTT. Protein sequence: CASSVGGQAQYF. The chain has TRBV9 and TRBJ2-3, with D tentatively TRBD1 (6 bases). Looked up from germline, CDR1 is SGDLS and CDR2 is YYNGEE. Trimming cost V 0 bases and J 10 bases, with 9 bases left between them. This CDR3 is 12 amino acids long.

The chain joins TRBV6-1 to TRBJ1-5, with D perhaps matching TRBD1 (5 bases). CDR1 MNHNS and CDR2 SASEGT come from the germline V gene. V gave up 0 bases and J gave up 7 bases, with 13 bases separating them. The CDR3 sequence is 15 residues long. The chain's CDR3 is CASSEAGDSGQPQHF. Written as DNA, the CDR3 is TGTGCCAGCAGTGAAGCGGGGGACTCCGGGCAGCCCCAGCATTTT.

CDR3 sequence: CAWTYTWDTQYF. DNA for the CDR3: TGTGCCTGGACCTATACGTGGGATACGCAGTATTTT. This chain connects TRBV30 to TRBJ2-3; D is unresolved. This CDR3 has 12 amino acids. Germline CDR1 GTSNPN, CDR2 SVGIG (reference sequence). Trimming shortened V by 4 bases and J by 6 bases, and 11 bases separated the two germline ends.

The V and J genes are TRBV9 and TRBJ1-1, with D uncertain. V lost 0 bases to trimming and J lost 0 bases, with 9 bases between them. From germline, CDR1 is SGDLS and CDR2 YYNGEE. The CDR3 is made up of 15 amino acids. The CDR3 nucleotides are TGTGCCAGCAGCGTAGTCCAGGTTATGAACACTGAAGCTTTCTTT. Its protein is CASSVVQVMNTEAFF.

The V and J genes are TRBV20-1 and TRBJ1-1, with a tentative D call TRBD1 (5 bases). The CDR3 runs to 11 residues. The germline gives CDR1 DFQATT, CDR2 SNEGSKA (reference sequence). Trimming cost V 7 bases and J 11 bases, with 17 bases left between them. CDR3 coding DNA: TGCAGTGGTAGGAAGGGGAGGCTCGCTTTCTTT. Translating gives CSGRKGRLAFF.

The chain is built from TRBV12-5 and TRBJ1-5; no definite D call. Deletions cut 6 bases from V and 7 bases from J, with 19 bases between. The CDR3 covers 15 residues. CDR1 and CDR2 (germline): LGHNT, FRNRAP. The CDR3 DNA reads as TGTGCTAGTGGCCGCTCTTTCCACGGGGAACAGCCCCAGCATTTT. Amino acid sequence: CASGRSFHGEQPQHF.

The chain links TRBV10-3 to TRBJ2-7, with a tentative D call TRBD2 (5 bases). The CDR3 consists of 15 residues. V dropped 8 bases and J dropped 5 bases, with 22 bases sitting between them. Germline values: CDR1 ENHRY, CDR2 SYGVKD. For the CDR3, the DNA is TGTGCCATCGGTCCTCGGGTCAGGCGGGCGGACGAGCAGTACTTC. Protein sequence: CAIGPRVRRADEQYF.